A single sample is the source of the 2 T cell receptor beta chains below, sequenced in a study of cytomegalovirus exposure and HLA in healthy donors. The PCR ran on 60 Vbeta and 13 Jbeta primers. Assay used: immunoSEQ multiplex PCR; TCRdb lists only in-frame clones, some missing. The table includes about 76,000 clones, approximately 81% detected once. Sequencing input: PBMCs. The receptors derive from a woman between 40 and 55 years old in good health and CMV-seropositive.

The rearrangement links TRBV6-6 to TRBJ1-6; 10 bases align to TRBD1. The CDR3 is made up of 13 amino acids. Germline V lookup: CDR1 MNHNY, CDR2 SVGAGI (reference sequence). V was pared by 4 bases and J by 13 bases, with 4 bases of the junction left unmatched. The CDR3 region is CASSSDRGIPLHF. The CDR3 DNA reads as TGTGCCAGCAGTTCGGACAGGGGGATCCCCCTCCACTTT.

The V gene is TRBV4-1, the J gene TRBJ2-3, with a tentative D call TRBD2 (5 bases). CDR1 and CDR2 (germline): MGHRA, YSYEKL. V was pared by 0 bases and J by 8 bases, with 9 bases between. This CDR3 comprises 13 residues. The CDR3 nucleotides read TGCGCCAGCAGCCAAGAGGAGCGGACTACGCAGTATTTT. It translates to CASSQEERTTQYF.